A single sample is the source of the 32 T cell receptor beta chains below, sequenced in a study of cytomegalovirus exposure and HLA in healthy donors. Researchers ran the PCR with 60 Vbeta and 13 Jbeta primers. This table comes from immunoSEQ multiplex PCR, and its TCRdb copy is limited to in-frame clones, with some not included. This table holds about 250,000 clones, 78% found once. Material for sequencing was PBMCs. The receptors come from a boy between 10 and 17 years old in good health and CMV-seronegative.

The chain combines TRBV30 with TRBJ2-7; a possible D gene is TRBD1 (6 bases). Germline-derived CDR1 and CDR2 are GTSNPN and SVGIG (reference sequence). This CDR3 contains 17 residues. Trimming left V 1 base short and J 0 bases short, with 19 bases between. For the CDR3, the DNA is TGTGCCTGGAGTGGGGGTGAACAGGGTTGGGGCTCCTACGAGCAGTACTTC. Translation: CAWSGGEQGWGSYEQYF.

The chain employs TRBV27 and TRBJ2-5; 9 nucleotides align to TRBD2. CDR1 and CDR2 from the germline V gene are MNHEY and SMNVEV (reference sequence). CDR3 size: 16 residues. Losses at the gene ends were 2 bases for V and 5 bases for J; bases not matched to a gene: 9. The CDR3: CASSLNFQRGVETQYF. In nucleotides, the CDR3 is TGTGCCAGCAGTTTAAATTTCCAGCGGGGGGTTGAGACCCAGTACTTC.

This clone was counted a single time. The V call is TRBV7-8, the J call TRBJ1-1, with 7 bases aligning to TRBD1. CDR1 and CDR2 from the germline V gene are SGHVS and FQNEAQ. CDR3 length: 13 amino acids. Trimming took 5 bases from V and 4 from J; bases not matched to a gene: 4. The CDR3: CASSVDRVTEAFF. The CDR3 DNA is TGTGCCAGCAGCGTCGACAGGGTCACTGAAGCTTTCTTT.

This rearrangement joins TRBV13 to TRBJ2-2; D not resolved. The germline V gene encodes CDR1 PRHDT and CDR2 FYEKMQ (reference sequence). V was cut by 6 bases and J by 1 base, with 6 bases left in between. The CDR3 is 13 amino acids. The CDR3 coding sequence is TGTGCCAGCAGAGAACTGAACACCGGGGAGCTGTTTTTT. Protein: CASRELNTGELFF.

The V call is TRBV7-9, the J call TRBJ2-7; the D is unclear. Per the germline V gene, CDR1 is SEHNR and CDR2 is FQNEAQ (reference sequence). This CDR3 has 13 residues. V was pared by 5 bases and J by 3 bases, with 11 bases between. CDR3 nucleotide sequence: TGTGCCAGCAGCCTCACCCAGAACTACGAGCAGTACTTC. Translating gives CASSLTQNYEQYF.

CDR3 amino acids: CASSLAGRGTEAFF. In DNA form, the CDR3 reads TGTGCCAGCAGCTTGGCTGGGCGGGGCACTGAAGCTTTCTTT. The V call is TRBV5-4, the J call TRBJ1-1; D not certain. V was trimmed by 0 bases and J by 4 bases, leaving 10 bases between them. Germline V gene sequence: CDR1 SGHNT, CDR2 YYREEE (reference sequence). CDR3 length equals 14 residues.

The chain is built from TRBV7-3 and TRBJ2-5; D remains unclear. Trimming removed 5 bases at V and 2 bases at J, with 9 bases between. The germline V gene encodes CDR1 SGHTA and CDR2 FQGTGA. CDR3 length: 13 residues. The CDR3 reads CASSVGAQETQYF. CDR3 nucleotide sequence: TGTGCCAGCAGCGTAGGAGCGCAAGAGACCCAGTACTTC.

V usage is TRBV4-1 and J usage is TRBJ1-2; D possibly corresponds to TRBD1 (5 bases). The germline V and J ends were trimmed by 3 bases and 3 bases, with 14 bases remaining between them. The germline CDR1 and CDR2 sequences are MGHRA and YSYEKL. This CDR3 region has 15 residues. As DNA, the CDR3 is TGCGCCAGCAGCCATAACAGGATCCGCCACTATGGCTACACCTTC. This gives the protein CASSHNRIRHYGYTF.

The chain combines TRBV2 with TRBJ1-4; 8 nucleotides match TRBD1. CDR1 SNHLY and CDR2 FYNNEI come from the germline V gene. The CDR3 sequence is 14 residues long. Unmatched junction bases numbered 7, after V lost 6 bases and J lost 7 bases. The CDR3 loop is CASSPDRVSEKLFF. CDR3 DNA sequence: TGTGCCAGCAGCCCGGACAGGGTTAGTGAAAAACTGTTTTTT.

The chain couples TRBV6-1 to TRBJ2-1; 7 bases are shared with TRBD2. The germline V gene has CDR1 MNHNS and CDR2 SASEGT. J was trimmed by 0 bases and V by 4 bases; bases with no gene match: 6. The length of the CDR3 is 16 residues. CDR3 DNA sequence: TGTGCCAGCAGTGGAATGCTAGCGGCCTCCTACAATGAGCAGTTCTTC. This translates into CASSGMLAASYNEQFF.

About this clone itself: One end of the junction fails to match germline, which may point to a read error. V usage is TRBV11-2 and J usage is TRBJ2-7; 10 nucleotides line up with TRBD1. Germline V gene sequence: CDR1 SGHAT, CDR2 FQNNGV. The CDR3 is 13 residues long. The CDR3 DNA is TGTGCCAGCAGCTATGAGCTGGGGGACAGGGGAAACTTC. Translated, it gives CASSYELGDRGNF.

The rearrangement uses TRBV5-4 and TRBJ1-2; 7 bases are a match to TRBD1. The CDR3 extends over 16 amino acids. Germline trimming cut 5 bases from V and 5 bases from J; bases unmatched to any gene: 15. Germline V gene data show CDR1 as SGHNT and CDR2 as YYREEE (reference sequence). This chain's CDR3 is CASRAETGTEVYGYTF. In DNA, the CDR3 is TGTGCCAGCAGAGCTGAGACCGGGACAGAGGTGTATGGCTACACCTTC.

In this sample, this clone turned up a few times. The V and J genes are TRBV2 and TRBJ2-7, with D perhaps matching TRBD2 (5 bases). Trimming stripped 6 bases from V and 3 bases from J, with 6 bases between. Germline V gene sequence: CDR1 SNHLY, CDR2 FYNNEI. The CDR3 has 11 amino acids. CDR3 region: CASREGYEQYF. The CDR3 DNA follows: TGTGCCAGCAGAGAGGGCTACGAGCAGTACTTC.

This clone was observed at least ten times. The genes are TRBV6-1 and TRBJ2-1; TRBD2 matches at 10 bases. Germline CDR1 MNHNS, CDR2 SASEGT. With V trimmed by 1 base and J by 4 bases, 1 base remained unmatched. The CDR3 has 15 amino acids. CDR3 sequence: CASSEEAGGYNEQFF. In DNA, the CDR3 is TGTGCCAGCAGTGAAGAAGCGGGAGGGTACAATGAGCAGTTCTTC.

The chain employs TRBV30 and TRBJ1-1; TRBD1 aligns across 7 bases. Germline V gives CDR1 GTSNPN, CDR2 SVGIG (reference sequence). CDR3 size: 14 residues. The V segment lost 3 bases and the J segment 5 bases; nucleotides outside the gene matches: 9. This CDR3 reads CAWSRDRVWTEAFF. In nucleotides, the CDR3 is TGTGCCTGGAGCCGAGACAGGGTTTGGACTGAAGCTTTCTTT.

This clone was recorded once. This chain joins TRBV5-8 and TRBJ2-1; 16 bases align to TRBD2. V shed 4 bases, J shed 2 bases, and the junction held 6 bases outside the gene matches. Looked up from germline, CDR1 is SGHTS and CDR2 is YDEGEE. This CDR3 region has 18 residues. This CDR3 reads CASSMIGTSGGAYNEQFF. The DNA of the CDR3 is TGTGCCAGCAGCATGATAGGGACTAGCGGGGGGGCCTACAATGAGCAGTTCTTC.

This chain connects TRBV5-1 to TRBJ1-4; a possible D gene is TRBD1 (6 bases). This CDR3 comprises 16 residues. Per the germline V gene, CDR1 is SGHRS and CDR2 is YFSETQ. V lost 2 bases, J lost 3 bases, and 14 bases lay in between. The CDR3 spells CASSLLRGAANEKLFF. DNA of the CDR3: TGCGCCAGCAGCTTACTCAGGGGAGCGGCTAATGAAAAACTGTTTTTT.

The V call is TRBV30, the J call TRBJ1-5, with unresolved D. Trimming pared 3 bases from V and 2 bases from J, leaving 11 bases between. The CDR3 totals 14 residues. Germline V gene sequence: CDR1 GTSNPN, CDR2 SVGIG (reference sequence). CDR3 loop: CAWREGWGNQPQHF. The CDR3 DNA reads as TGTGCCTGGAGAGAGGGTTGGGGCAATCAGCCCCAGCATTTT.

This clone was observed a few times. This chain links TRBV7-9 with TRBJ2-6, with a weak D call TRBD1 (6 bases). CDR1 is SEHNR and CDR2 is FQNEAQ in the germline V gene (reference sequence). V lost 6 bases and J 5 bases, leaving 14 bases between the germline ends. This CDR3 is built from 15 residues. This CDR3 reads CASRIQGIWANVLTF. The CDR3 coding sequence is TGTGCCAGCAGAATACAGGGTATCTGGGCCAACGTCCTGACTTTC.

The V gene is TRBV19, the J gene TRBJ1-1, with 7 bases identical to TRBD1. Trimming removed 4 bases from V and 1 base from J; junction bases left unmatched: 6. CDR3 length equals 15 residues. CDR1 and CDR2 from the germline V gene are LNHDA and SQIVND (reference sequence). CDR3 amino acids: CASSNGQDRNTEAFF. The CDR3 DNA reads as TGTGCCAGTAGTAACGGACAGGACCGGAACACTGAAGCTTTCTTT.

The chain recombines TRBV11-3 with TRBJ2-7; unclear D gene. Germline V gene sequence: CDR1 SGHNT, CDR2 YENEEA. The V end lost 3 bases, the J end lost 4 bases, and 16 bases lay between the germline ends. The CDR3 sequence is 15 residues long. CDR3 residues: CASSLVSVEKYEQYF. In nucleotides, the CDR3 is TGTGCCAGCAGCTTGGTCTCGGTAGAAAAATACGAGCAGTACTTC.

This sequence joins TRBV5-4 and TRBJ2-1, with TRBD2 as a possible D gene (5 bases). Trimming cost V 1 base and J 2 bases, with 10 bases left between them. This CDR3 spans 15 amino acids. Per germline, CDR1 SGHNT and CDR2 YYREEE (reference sequence). Here the CDR3 reads CASSLLAHPYNEQFF. The CDR3 bases are TGTGCCAGCAGCTTGTTAGCGCACCCCTACAATGAGCAGTTCTTC.

V and J are TRBV5-1 and TRBJ2-1; 10 bases map to TRBD2. The CDR3 loop spans 16 amino acids. Unmatched junction bases numbered 13, after V lost 4 bases and J lost 9 bases. Germline V CDR1 and CDR2: SGHRS, YFSETQ. CDR3 sequence reads: CASSGWLAGASSEQFF. The CDR3 region has the DNA TGCGCCAGCAGCGGATGGCTAGCGGGGGCCAGCAGTGAGCAGTTCTTC.

This clone was found a few times. The junction does not match germline at one end; this may be a read error. The chain carries TRBV19 and TRBJ2-2, with 15 positions matching TRBD2. Germline V gives CDR1 LNHDA, CDR2 SQIVND (reference sequence). The CDR3 extends over 13 amino acids. The CDR3 region has the DNA TGTGCCAGTACCTGGACTAGCGGGGGGGTGCTGTTTTTT. This codes for CASTWTSGGVLFF.

V gene TRBV6-1 combines with J gene TRBJ1-1; no reliable D call. Trimming left V 7 bases short and J 3 bases short, with 12 bases between. This CDR3 has 13 amino acids. Germline V CDR1 and CDR2: MNHNS, SASEGT. The CDR3 sequence: CASMSWADTEAFF. Here the CDR3 DNA reads TGTGCCAGCATGTCCTGGGCCGACACTGAAGCTTTCTTT.

The sample holds a few counts of this clone. The rearrangement uses TRBV10-1 and TRBJ2-2; D possibly corresponds to TRBD1 (6 bases). Trimming shortened V by 8 bases and J by 4 bases, and 14 bases separated the two germline ends. The CDR3 runs 14 residues. Germline CDR1 WNHNN, CDR2 SYGVQD (reference sequence). The CDR3 spells CASRRGQRTGELFF. The DNA of the CDR3 is TGCGCCAGCCGGAGAGGACAGCGCACCGGGGAGCTGTTTTTT.

Concerning this clone itself: Other DNA variants within this sample encode the same CDR3. The rearrangement links TRBV29-1 to TRBJ1-1; D unresolved. The germline V gene encodes CDR1 SQVTM and CDR2 ANQGSEA. The V end was cut by 2 bases, the J end by 5 bases, with 6 bases between. The length of the CDR3 is 11 residues. The CDR3 DNA reads as TGCAGCGTTGAACGGAGAACTGAAGCTTTCTTT. Translation: CSVERRTEAFF. Drawing the rest from reference TRBV29-1 and TRBJ1-1, the complete variable domain is SAVISQKPSRDICQRGTSLTIQCQVDSQVTMMFWYRQQPGQSLTLIATANQGSEATYESGFVIDKFPISRPNLTFSTLTVSNMSPEDSSIYLCSVERRTEAFFGQGTRLTVV.

This sequence joins TRBV2 and TRBJ2-3; TRBD2 matches at 8 bases. The CDR3 contains 15 residues. Germline CDR1 reads SNHLY; CDR2 reads FYNNEI. Trimming at V came to 6 bases and at J to 4 bases, leaving 9 bases not matched to a gene. The CDR3 spells CASSALAGLADTQYF. CDR3 sequence (DNA): TGTGCCAGCAGCGCATTAGCGGGGTTAGCAGATACGCAGTATTTT. Variable domain in full (rest from reference TRBV2 and TRBJ2-3): EPEVTQTPSHQVTQMGQEVILRCVPISNHLYFYWYRQILGQKVEFLVSFYNNEISEKSEIFDDQFSVERPDGSNFTLKIRSTKLEDSAMYFCASSALAGLADTQYFGPGTRLTVL.

This chain uses TRBV7-2 with TRBJ2-5, with D unclear. Trimming stripped 5 bases from V and 2 bases from J, with 15 bases between. Germline lookup yields CDR1 SGHTA and CDR2 FQGNSA. This CDR3 has 15 residues. DNA of the CDR3: TGTGCCAGCAGCCTCCTTCGCGGTTCACAAGAGACCCAGTACTTC. Translation gives CASSLLRGSQETQYF.

This clone appeared a few times. The rearrangement joins TRBV7-2 to TRBJ2-3, with 8 bases identical to TRBD2. This CDR3 comprises 14 residues. The germline V gene encodes CDR1 SGHTA and CDR2 FQGNSA. Germline trimming cut 3 bases from V and 5 bases from J; bases unmatched to any gene: 4. CDR3 DNA sequence: TGTGCCAGCAGCTTTGGCCTAGCGGGAGATACGCAGTATTTT. It translates to CASSFGLAGDTQYF.

This chain joins TRBV7-2 and TRBJ1-5; 10 positions match TRBD1. Germline CDR1 SGHTA, CDR2 FQGNSA. This CDR3 spans 16 amino acids. V dropped 5 bases and J dropped 6; count of bases not matched to a gene: 10. For the CDR3, the DNA is TGTGCCAGCAGCCTGACAGGGGGCGCGGGCAGTCAGCCCCAGCATTTT. Its translation: CASSLTGGAGSQPQHF.

The chain links TRBV13 to TRBJ2-5; 12 nucleotides line up with TRBD2. CDR1 and CDR2 from the germline V gene are PRHDT and FYEKMQ (reference sequence). J was trimmed by 2 bases and V by 4 bases; bases with no gene match: 2. The CDR3 is made up of 15 amino acids. The CDR3 DNA reads as TGTGCCAGCAGCTCTAGCGGGGGGGTTCAAGAGACCCAGTACTTC. This gives the protein CASSSSGGVQETQYF.